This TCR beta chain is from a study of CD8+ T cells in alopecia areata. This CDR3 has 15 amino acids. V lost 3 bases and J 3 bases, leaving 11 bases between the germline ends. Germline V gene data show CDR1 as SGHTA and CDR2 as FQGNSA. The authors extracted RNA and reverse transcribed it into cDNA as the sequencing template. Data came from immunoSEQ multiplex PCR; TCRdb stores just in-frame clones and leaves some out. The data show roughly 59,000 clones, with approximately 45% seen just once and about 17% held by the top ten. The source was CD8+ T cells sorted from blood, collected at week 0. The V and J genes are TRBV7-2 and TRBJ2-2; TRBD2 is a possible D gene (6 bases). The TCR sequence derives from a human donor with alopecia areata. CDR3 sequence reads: CASSFTRDYTGELFF. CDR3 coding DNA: TGTGCCAGCAGCTTCACGCGGGACTACACCGGGGAGCTGTTTTTT. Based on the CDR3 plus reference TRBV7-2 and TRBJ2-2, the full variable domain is GAGVSQSPSNKVTEKGKDVELRCDPISGHTALYWYRQSLGQGLEFLIYFQGNSAPDKSGLPSDRFSAERTGGSVSTLTIQRTQQEDSAVYLCASSFTRDYTGELFFGEGSRLTVL.